The next 29 T cell receptor beta chains were all read from a single sample in a study of PD-L1 blockade in urothelial cancer. Only in-frame clones appear in the TCRdb table, and some are missing; sequencing was by immunoSEQ multiplex PCR. Altogether tens of thousands of clones are present, approximately 79% being singletons, with the ten largest covering approximately 2%. The sequenced sample was PBMCs, obtained around atezolizumab (anti-PD-L1) treatment. All receptors derive from a man in his forties or fifties with urothelial cancer.

V gene TRBV7-2 combines with J gene TRBJ2-1, with TRBD2 matching over 10 bases. Trimming removed 5 bases from V and 8 bases from J; junction bases left unmatched: 9. Germline V gene lookup returns CDR1 SGHTA and CDR2 FQGNSA. The CDR3 consists of 15 residues. DNA for the CDR3: TGTGCCAGCAGCCCTCAAGCGGGAGGGCCATATGAGCAGTTCTTC. It is translated as CASSPQAGGPYEQFF. Using reference TRBV7-2 and TRBJ2-1 for the parts outside the CDR3, the full variable domain is GAGVSQSPSNKVTEKGKDVELRCDPISGHTALYWYRQSLGQGLEFLIYFQGNSAPDKSGLPSDRFSAERTGGSVSTLTIQRTQQEDSAVYLCASSPQAGGPYEQFFGPGTRLTVL.

The rearrangement joins TRBV7-9 to TRBJ2-3, with 11 bases aligning to TRBD2. Germline V gene sequence: CDR1 SEHNR, CDR2 FQNEAQ (reference sequence). The CDR3 runs to 15 residues. V was clipped by 3 bases and J by 8 bases; unmatched bases: 7. CDR3 protein: CASSLASGGWGTQYF. DNA for the CDR3: TGTGCCAGCAGCTTGGCTAGCGGGGGGTGGGGTACGCAGTATTTT.

This rearrangement joins TRBV19 to TRBJ1-5, with D perhaps TRBD1 (6 bases). Germline V gives CDR1 LNHDA, CDR2 SQIVND (reference sequence). This CDR3 has 16 amino acids. V lost 5 bases and J lost 2, with 16 bases in between. The DNA for the CDR3 is TGTGCCAGTAGTGACTCGCAGGGGATTCGCAATCAGCCCCAGCATTTT. Its protein product is CASSDSQGIRNQPQHF.

The chain recombines TRBV2 with TRBJ1-2; the D gene is possibly TRBD1 (6 bases). Germline CDR1 and CDR2: SNHLY and FYNNEI. The CDR3 contains 16 residues. Between the trimmed V and J ends, which lost 4 bases and 4 bases, there was a span of 19 bases. The CDR3 coding sequence is TGTGCCAGCAGTGTCGGGGGGGCTCAAAGCGGCTATGGCTACACCTTC. Its protein is CASSVGGAQSGYGYTF.

The chain couples TRBV6-1 to TRBJ1-6; D is possibly TRBD1 (5 bases). The germline V gene encodes CDR1 MNHNS and CDR2 SASEGT. Trimming shortened V by 2 bases and J by 6 bases, and 14 bases separated the two germline ends. The CDR3 sequence is 16 residues long. CDR3 residues: CASSELEGLSNSPLHF. CDR3 coding DNA: TGTGCCAGCAGTGAACTCGAGGGACTGAGTAATTCACCCCTCCACTTT.

This chain links TRBV11-2 with TRBJ2-1, with a weak D call TRBD2 (6 bases). Trimming took off 4 bases at V and 8 bases at J, with 9 bases between the two ends. Germline CDR1 reads SGHAT; CDR2 reads FQNNGV. The CDR3 length is 12 residues. For the CDR3, the DNA is TGTGCCAGCAGCTCCGGGACTCATGAGCAGTTCTTC. Translated, it gives CASSSGTHEQFF.

The chain carries TRBV30 and TRBJ2-2, with TRBD1 identical over 10 bases. This CDR3 has 16 amino acids. Germline V gene lookup returns CDR1 GTSNPN and CDR2 SVGIG (reference sequence). V lost 0 bases, J lost 6 bases, and 7 bases stayed unmatched. The CDR3 nucleotides read TGTGCCTGGAGTGTACCGGGGGACAGGGGAGCCGGGGAGCTGTTTTTT. Protein: CAWSVPGDRGAGELFF.

The V gene is TRBV5-8, the J gene TRBJ1-2, with TRBD1 matching 7 bases. The trim removed 1 base at V and 1 base at J, leaving 7 bases unmatched. The CDR3 totals 16 residues. Germline-derived CDR1 and CDR2 are SGHTS and YDEGEE. The CDR3 loop is CASSLRLAGGNYGYTF. CDR3 nucleotide sequence: TGTGCCAGCAGCTTGAGGTTGGCAGGGGGTAACTATGGCTACACCTTC.

The chain links TRBV5-1 to TRBJ2-3; TRBD2 matches 15 bases. The CDR3 covers 17 residues. V gave up 0 bases and J gave up 5 bases; unmatched junction bases: 4. Germline CDR1 SGHRS, CDR2 YFSETQ. The CDR3 is CASSLGRTSGREDTQYF. The CDR3 DNA reads TGCGCCAGCAGCTTGGGCCGGACTAGCGGGAGGGAAGATACGCAGTATTTT.

Remarks on this clone: Mismatch with germline at one junction end may stem from a read error. This CDR3 is CASSPLDSTRSGNTIYF. CDR3 sequence (DNA): TGTGCCAGCTCGCCACTCGACTCGACTCGCTCTGGAAACACCATATATTTT. The chain carries TRBV18 and TRBJ1-3, with no clear D. Per the germline V gene, CDR1 is KGHSH and CDR2 is LQKENI. The CDR3 covers 17 residues.

The rearrangement links TRBV19 to TRBJ1-5; maybe TRBD1 (5 bases). Trimming stripped 3 bases from V and 0 bases from J, with 12 bases between. Germline CDR1 is LNHDA and CDR2 is SQIVND (reference sequence). There are 16 residues in the CDR3. This CDR3 is CASSILGQYSNQPQHF. The CDR3 bases are TGTGCCAGTAGTATCTTAGGACAATATAGCAATCAGCCCCAGCATTTT. Filled out from reference TRBV19 and TRBJ1-5, the complete variable domain reads DGGITQSPKYLFRKEGQNVTLSCEQNLNHDAMYWYRQDPGQGLRLIYYSQIVNDFQKGDIAEGYSVSREKKESFPLTVTSAQKNPTAFYLCASSILGQYSNQPQHFGDGTRLSIL.

The chain carries TRBV6-6 and TRBJ1-5; D uncertain. The CDR3 sequence is 14 residues long. Germline V lookup: CDR1 MNHNY, CDR2 SVGAGI (reference sequence). The V end lost 2 bases, the J end lost 4 bases, and 9 bases lay between the germline ends. The CDR3 reads CASSYPRTNQPQHF. The CDR3 DNA reads as TGTGCCAGCAGTTACCCTCGGACTAATCAGCCCCAGCATTTT.

This chain joins TRBV7-9 and TRBJ2-2; 8 bases map to TRBD1. V shed 4 bases, J shed 3 bases, and the junction held 1 base outside the gene matches. Germline assignment: CDR1 SEHNR and CDR2 FQNEAQ (reference sequence). The CDR3 has 14 amino acids. The CDR3 protein is CASSSQGDTGELFF. The CDR3 DNA follows: TGTGCCAGCAGCTCACAGGGGGACACCGGGGAGCTGTTTTTT.

Only a few counts were recorded for this clone. The chain links TRBV5-1 to TRBJ2-1; TRBD1 matches 9 bases. V dropped 3 bases and J dropped 1; count of bases not matched to a gene: 5. This CDR3 is 16 amino acids long. In germline, CDR1 is SGHRS, CDR2 YFSETQ. The CDR3 spells CASSSSGTGSYNEQFF. The DNA for the CDR3 is TGCGCCAGCAGCTCCTCCGGGACAGGGTCCTACAATGAGCAGTTCTTC.

The chain recombines TRBV7-8 with TRBJ1-2; D possibly corresponds to TRBD1 (6 bases). Germline-derived CDR1 and CDR2 are SGHVS and FQNEAQ. This CDR3 comprises 18 residues. V was cut by 5 bases and J by 4 bases, with 26 bases left in between. The CDR3 bases are TGTGCCAGCAGCGGGGAGGAGGTGCGGGGGCTACCGTTCTATGGCTACACCTTC. Translated, it gives CASSGEEVRGLPFYGYTF. Using reference TRBV7-8 and TRBJ1-2 for the parts outside the CDR3, the full variable domain is GAGVSQSPRYKVAKRGQDVALRCDPISGHVSLFWYQQALGQGPEFLTYFQNEAQLDKSGLPSDRFFAERPEGSVSTLKIQRTQQEDSAVYLCASSGEEVRGLPFYGYTFGSGTRLTVV.

The chain links TRBV27 to TRBJ1-5; 7 positions match TRBD1. The J segment lost 2 bases and the V segment lost 5 bases, leaving 3 bases of the junction unmatched. The CDR3 length is 14 residues. Germline lookup yields CDR1 MNHEY and CDR2 SMNVEV (reference sequence). The DNA for the CDR3 is TGTGCCAGCAGTCGGACAGGCGGCAATCAGCCCCAGCATTTT. It specifies CASSRTGGNQPQHF.

This chain links TRBV6-4 with TRBJ1-2, with 9 bases matching TRBD1. The CDR3 spans 14 residues. The germline gives CDR1 MRHNA, CDR2 SNTAGT. V shed 6 bases and J 4 bases; nucleotides not matched to a gene: 6. CDR3 in amino acids: CASRAGTGRYGYTF. The DNA for the CDR3 is TGTGCCAGCAGAGCCGGGACAGGGCGCTATGGCTACACCTTC.

This chain connects TRBV11-2 to TRBJ2-5; 8 nucleotides agree with TRBD1. The V gene end was trimmed by 7 bases and the J gene end by 10 bases; junction bases not matched to a gene: 11. Germline V CDR1 and CDR2: SGHAT, FQNNGV. The CDR3 loop spans 13 amino acids. The CDR3 DNA is TGTGCCAGCAATGACAGGGGCCGTAGGATCCAGTACTTC. Amino acid sequence: CASNDRGRRIQYF.

This chain's CDR3 is CASSPQKGVYEQYF. Written as DNA, the CDR3 is TGTGCCAGCAGCCCCCAAAAGGGGGTCTACGAGCAGTACTTC. The chain employs TRBV7-3 and TRBJ2-5; weak D call: TRBD1 (6 bases). The DNA end is a closer match to TRBJ2-7, so the J assignment may be wrong. Per germline, CDR1 SGHTA and CDR2 FQGTGA. The CDR3 loop spans 14 amino acids.

This chain uses TRBV5-1 with TRBJ2-6; 7 bases fit TRBD1. V shed 5 bases and J 0 bases; nucleotides not matched to a gene: 2. The V gene's germline CDR1 is SGHRS and CDR2 YFSETQ. The CDR3 extends over 15 amino acids. The CDR3 sequence is CASSEGASGANVLTF. CDR3 DNA sequence: TGCGCCAGCAGTGAGGGGGCCTCTGGGGCCAACGTCCTGACTTTC.

This clone was seen a handful of times. The rearrangement uses TRBV11-2 and TRBJ2-2; TRBD1 might be the D (6 bases). The V end lost 6 bases, the J end lost 7 bases, and 12 bases lay between the germline ends. Germline V CDR1 and CDR2: SGHAT, FQNNGV. The CDR3 has 13 amino acids. In DNA, the CDR3 is TGTGCCAGCAGAAGGGGGTTGGACGGGGAGCTGTTTTTT. It yields the protein CASRRGLDGELFF.

This chain joins TRBV23-1 and TRBJ2-7; 10 positions match TRBD1. TRBV23-1 is sorted into the ORF group, with uncertain function. The CDR3 consists of 14 residues. Trimming took 7 bases from V and 0 from J; bases not matched to a gene: 3. CDR3 sequence reads: CASNGTGDSYEQYF. CDR3 bases: TGCGCCAGCAACGGGACAGGGGACTCCTACGAGCAGTACTTC.

This chain uses TRBV11-1 with TRBJ2-7; D remains unclear. From germline, CDR1 is SGHAT and CDR2 FQDESV (reference sequence). The CDR3 length is 13 residues. The V gene lost 7 bases and the J gene lost 7 bases, with 17 bases spanning the gap. The CDR3 loop reads CASTLTRVGEQYF. CDR3 nucleotides: TGTGCCAGCACCCTAACACGGGTTGGTGAGCAGTACTTC. Drawing the rest from reference TRBV11-1 and TRBJ2-7, the complete variable domain is EAEVAQSPRYKITEKSQAVAFWCDPISGHATLYWYRQILGQGPELLVQFQDESVVDDSQLPKDRFSAERLKGVDSTLKIQPAELGDSAMYLCASTLTRVGEQYFGPGTRLTVT.

The chain carries TRBV18 and TRBJ2-7; 9 positions agree with TRBD1. Germline V gene sequence: CDR1 KGHSH, CDR2 LQKENI. The length of the CDR3 is 12 residues. Trimming cost V 4 bases and J 6 bases; bases outside gene matches: 1. DNA of the CDR3: TGTGCCAGCTCACTGGGACAGGGCGAGCAGTACGTC. As protein: CASSLGQGEQYV.

The V call is TRBV5-5, the J call TRBJ2-4; D remains unclear. The CDR3 is made up of 13 amino acids. Germline CDR1 is SGHKS and CDR2 is YYEKEE (reference sequence). Trimming cost V 0 bases and J 8 bases, with 9 bases left between them. CDR3 DNA sequence: TGTGCCAGCAGCTTGGACGTAGGAGACATTCAGTACTTC. This translates into CASSLDVGDIQYF.

The chain employs TRBV28 and TRBJ1-3; maybe TRBD1 (5 bases). Trimming shortened V by 2 bases and J by 1 base, and 6 bases separated the two germline ends. CDR3 length equals 14 residues. CDR1 and CDR2 from the germline V gene are MDHEN and SYDVKM. DNA of the CDR3: TGTGCCAGCAGTTTACCAGGGTCTGGAAACACCATATATTTT. Translating it yields CASSLPGSGNTIYF.

The chain links TRBV11-1 to TRBJ1-3; D call uncertain. Germline-derived CDR1 and CDR2 are SGHAT and FQDESV (reference sequence). The CDR3 sequence is 14 residues long. The ends were cut back, 5 bases at V and 0 bases at J, with 8 bases in the middle. CDR3 residues: CASSPGSSGNTIYF. The CDR3 DNA reads TGTGCCAGCAGCCCAGGATCCTCTGGAAACACCATATATTTT.

In its sample, this clone was seen once. The V call is TRBV4-1, the J call TRBJ2-3; tentative D call: TRBD2 (6 bases). Per the germline V gene, CDR1 is MGHRA and CDR2 is YSYEKL. The CDR3 has 16 amino acids. V was clipped by 4 bases and J by 0 bases, with 14 bases between them. CDR3 DNA sequence: TGCGCCAGCAGCCCGTCACCCGGGACTAGCACAGATACGCAGTATTTT. This codes for CASSPSPGTSTDTQYF.

The chain's CDR3 is CASSLEQNTEAFF. The CDR3 nucleotides read TGTGCCAGCAGCTTAGAGCAGAACACTGAAGCTTTCTTT. V gene TRBV7-6 combines with J gene TRBJ1-1; D is ambiguous. Germline-derived CDR1 and CDR2 are SGHVS and FNYEAQ. The CDR3 is 13 amino acids. V lost 1 base and J 1 base, leaving 4 bases between the germline ends.